Listed here are 5 T cell receptor beta chains from one sample, sequenced in a study of blood T cell repertoires in COVID-19. Clones were read by immunoSEQ multiplex PCR, and TCRdb kept only the in-frame ones, dropping some. The table includes hundreds of thousands of clones, around nine tenths detected once. The sample comprised peripheral blood. These receptors were obtained from a woman between 55 and 75 years old who had recovered from COVID-19.

The chain joins TRBV28 to TRBJ2-1, with D perhaps matching TRBD1 (6 bases). V gave up 6 bases and J gave up 7 bases, with 13 bases separating them. The CDR3 sequence is 13 residues long. The germline V gene has CDR1 MDHEN and CDR2 SYDVKM. In nucleotides, the CDR3 is TGTGCCAGCAGAAGGACCAGGGGAAATGAGCAGTTCTTC. It is translated as CASRRTRGNEQFF.

This rearrangement joins TRBV5-1 to TRBJ2-5; 14 positions agree with TRBD2. Germline values: CDR1 SGHRS, CDR2 YFSETQ. V dropped 3 bases and J dropped 4; count of bases not matched to a gene: 11. The CDR3 length is 18 residues. This CDR3 reads CASSSQTSGGAVGETQYF. The CDR3 bases are TGCGCCAGCAGCTCTCAGACTAGCGGGGGGGCCGTTGGAGAGACCCAGTACTTC.

V gene TRBV4-2 combines with J gene TRBJ2-5; possible D gene TRBD2, 5 bases. The CDR3 length is 15 residues. Germline V gives CDR1 LGHNA, CDR2 YNFKEQ. Trimming stripped 1 base from V and 5 bases from J, with 14 bases between. The CDR3 reads CASSQVGRGSETQYF. In DNA, the CDR3 is TGTGCCAGCAGCCAAGTAGGCCGGGGTAGTGAGACCCAGTACTTC.

The J gene is TRBJ1-2, the V gene TRBV11-1; D uncertain. Germline lookup yields CDR1 SGHAT and CDR2 FQDESV (reference sequence). The CDR3 extends over 12 amino acids. The V end lost 5 bases, the J end lost 7 bases, and 11 bases lay between the germline ends. CDR3 amino acids: CASSRYPSGYTF. In DNA, the CDR3 is TGTGCCAGCAGCCGTTACCCCAGTGGCTACACCTTC.

J is TRBJ1-3 and V is TRBV29-1; D call uncertain. There are 13 residues in the CDR3. Trimming left V 5 bases short and J 0 bases short, with 8 bases between. Germline-derived CDR1 and CDR2 are SQVTM and ANQGSEA. CDR3 DNA: TGCAGCGTTACAGTGTCCTCTGGAAACACCATATATTTT. The encoded protein is CSVTVSSGNTIYF.